This T cell receptor beta chain derives from a study of blood T cell repertoires in COVID-19 (dated by TCRdb to the early 2020s). About the investigation overall: The collaborator samples originated in the United States, Italy and Spain and spanned the acute and convalescent phases of COVID-19. The prospective study material was composed of cDNA or gDNA derived from T cells, B-cell-depleted T cells, or PBMCs. Subjects who had been exposed to COVID-19, were actively infected with it, or had recovered from it provided the deeply sampled blood TCRbeta repertoires that made up the dataset. The repertoires were released in a freely available public database intended as a resource for research on the immune response to SARS-CoV-2. Samples came from the ongoing ImmuneRACE study (first 160 participants) plus 1,254 subjects from 6 global collaborators. Sample metadata almost always included a de-identified subject ID, COVID-19 status, age in years and sex. Where available, HLA class I and class II types were obtained from metadata supplied by the sample provider rather than from assay-based typing. The research as a whole found: Clinical and demographic metadata were provided uncurated, with the amount varying by source and participant.

According to the germline V gene, CDR1 reads KGHSH and CDR2 reads LQKENI. Trimming removed 4 bases from V and 1 base from J, leaving 7 bases between the germline ends. The CDR3, cysteine through phenylalanine, is 13 amino acids long. The DNA shown is the 39-base CDR3, in frame from base 1. A note on this clone: Its antigen is still unknown. No much larger clone exists at a distance of one base, and base qualities are not known.

The immunoSEQ Assay, a bias-controlled multiplex PCR, was used to amplify TCRbeta CDR3 regions from genomic DNA. As for the original processing: Nucleated cell counts per sample were estimated from amplification of reference gene primers within the assay. To quantify the absolute abundance of each unique TCRbeta CDR3 rearrangement, sequence reads were collapsed and filtered. Productive Simpson clonality was computed per sample as the square root of Simpson's diversity index over productive rearrangements. The table comes from immuneACCESS by way of TCRdb, which keeps in-frame sequences with V and J called. Part of the clones is missing from these tables; in studies checked, under half for an unresolved V gene and the rest for unknown reasons. V and J calls and clone size follow that table, whereas D and trimming were derived from the DNA. For this sample the table gives 200,000 to 300,000 clones, of which roughly four fifths were detected only once. The ten largest clones represent around 9.9% of the sample.

The collaborating institutions used their own protocols to collect whole blood in K2EDTA tubes. For TCRbeta analysis, collaborators shipped samples in one of three forms: frozen whole blood, isolated PBMCs, or DNA extracted from either of those sample types. The sequence links TRBV18 to TRBJ1-1, with the D segment identity uncertain. This receptor was obtained from an elderly woman with acute or convalescent COVID-19. Sequencing was performed on peripheral blood. The CDR3 sequence is CASSLTQNTEAFF. The sequence in DNA is TGTGCCAGCTCACTAACACAGAACACTGAAGCTTTCTTT. Joined to the reference TRBV18 and TRBJ1-1 proteins, this CDR3 gives the full variable domain: NAGVMQNPRHLVRRRGQEARLRCSPMKGHSHVYWYRQLPEEGLKFMVYLQKENIIDESGMPKERFSAEFPKEGPSILRIQQVVRGDSAAYFCASSLTQNTEAFFGQGTRLTVV.